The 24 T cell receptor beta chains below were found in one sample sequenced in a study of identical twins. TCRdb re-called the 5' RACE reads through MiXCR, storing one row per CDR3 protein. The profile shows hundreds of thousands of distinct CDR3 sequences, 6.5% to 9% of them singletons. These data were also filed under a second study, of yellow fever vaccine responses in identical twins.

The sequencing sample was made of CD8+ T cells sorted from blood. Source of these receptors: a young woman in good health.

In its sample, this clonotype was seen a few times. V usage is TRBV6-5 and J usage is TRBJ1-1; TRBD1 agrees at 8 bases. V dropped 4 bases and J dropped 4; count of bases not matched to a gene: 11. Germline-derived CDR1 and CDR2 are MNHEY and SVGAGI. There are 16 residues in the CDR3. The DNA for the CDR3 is TGTGCCAGCAGTTTATCCTCAGGGGGCCGGGGCACTGAAGCTTTCTTT. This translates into CASSLSSGGRGTEAFF.

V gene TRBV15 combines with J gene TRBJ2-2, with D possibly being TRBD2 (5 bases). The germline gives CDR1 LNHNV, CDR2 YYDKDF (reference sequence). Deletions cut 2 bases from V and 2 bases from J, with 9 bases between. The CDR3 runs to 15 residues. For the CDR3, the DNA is TGTGCCACCAGCAGACGACTACCAAACACCGGGGAGCTGTTTTTT. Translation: CATSRRLPNTGELFF.

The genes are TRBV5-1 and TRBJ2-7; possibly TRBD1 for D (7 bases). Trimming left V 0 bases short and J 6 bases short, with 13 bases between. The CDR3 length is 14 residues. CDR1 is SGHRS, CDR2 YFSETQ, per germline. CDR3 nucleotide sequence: TGCGCCAGCAGCTTGGTGTCAGGGGGGCGCGAGCAGTACTTC. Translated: CASSLVSGGREQYF.

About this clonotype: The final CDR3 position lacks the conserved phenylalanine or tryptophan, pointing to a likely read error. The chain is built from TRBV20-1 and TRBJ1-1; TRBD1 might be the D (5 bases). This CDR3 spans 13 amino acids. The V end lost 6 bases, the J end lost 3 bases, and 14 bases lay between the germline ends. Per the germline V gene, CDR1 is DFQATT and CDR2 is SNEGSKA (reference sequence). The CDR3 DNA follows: TGCAGTGCCACCGGGACCGGTCACACTGAAGCTTTCCTT. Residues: CSATGTGHTEAFL.

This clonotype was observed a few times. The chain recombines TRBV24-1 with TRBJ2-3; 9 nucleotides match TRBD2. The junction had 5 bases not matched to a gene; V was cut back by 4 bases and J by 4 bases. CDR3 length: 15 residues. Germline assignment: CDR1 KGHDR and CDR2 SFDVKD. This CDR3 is CATSEAGGPPDTQYF. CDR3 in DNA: TGTGCCACCAGTGAGGCGGGGGGGCCGCCAGATACGCAGTATTTT.

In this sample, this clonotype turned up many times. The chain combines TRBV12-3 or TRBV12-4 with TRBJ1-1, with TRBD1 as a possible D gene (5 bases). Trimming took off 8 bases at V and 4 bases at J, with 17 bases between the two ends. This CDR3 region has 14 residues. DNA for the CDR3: TGTGCCAGCTCCACGGTCGGGGGTGGCACTGAAGCTTTCTTT. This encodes CASSTVGGGTEAFF.

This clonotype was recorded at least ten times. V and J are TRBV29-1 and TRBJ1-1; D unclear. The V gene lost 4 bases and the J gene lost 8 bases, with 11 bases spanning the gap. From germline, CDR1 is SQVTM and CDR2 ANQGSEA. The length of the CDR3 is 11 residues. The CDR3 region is CSVASGWEAFF. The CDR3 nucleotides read TGCAGCGTTGCGTCAGGCTGGGAAGCTTTCTTT.

Here the CDR3 reads CSVQTGSGANVLTF. The CDR3 nucleotides read TGCAGCGTCCAGACAGGGTCCGGGGCCAACGTCCTGACTTTC. The genes are TRBV29-1 and TRBJ2-6, with 7 bases aligning to TRBD1. In germline, CDR1 is SQVTM, CDR2 ANQGSEA. The CDR3 extends over 14 amino acids. Germline trimming cut 6 bases from V and 4 bases from J; bases unmatched to any gene: 6.

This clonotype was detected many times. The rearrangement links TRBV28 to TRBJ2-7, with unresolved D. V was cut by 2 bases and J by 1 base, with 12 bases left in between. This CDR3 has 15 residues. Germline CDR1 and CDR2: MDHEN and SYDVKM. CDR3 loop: CASSLEIERSYEQYF. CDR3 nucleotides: TGTGCCAGCAGTTTAGAGATAGAACGGTCCTACGAGCAGTACTTC.

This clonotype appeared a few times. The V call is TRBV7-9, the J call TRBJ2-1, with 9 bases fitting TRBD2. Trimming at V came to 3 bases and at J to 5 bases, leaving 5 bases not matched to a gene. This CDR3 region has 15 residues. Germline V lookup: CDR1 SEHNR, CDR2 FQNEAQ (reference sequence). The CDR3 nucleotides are TGTGCCAGCAGCTTTAGCGGGAGATCCCACAATGAGCAGTTCTTC. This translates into CASSFSGRSHNEQFF.

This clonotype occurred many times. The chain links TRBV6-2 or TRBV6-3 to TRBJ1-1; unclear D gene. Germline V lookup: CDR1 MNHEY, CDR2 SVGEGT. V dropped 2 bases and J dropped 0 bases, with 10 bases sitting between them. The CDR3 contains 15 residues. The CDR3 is CASSYRAFMNTEAFF. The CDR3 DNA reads TGTGCCAGCAGTTACCGGGCCTTTATGAACACTGAAGCTTTCTTT.

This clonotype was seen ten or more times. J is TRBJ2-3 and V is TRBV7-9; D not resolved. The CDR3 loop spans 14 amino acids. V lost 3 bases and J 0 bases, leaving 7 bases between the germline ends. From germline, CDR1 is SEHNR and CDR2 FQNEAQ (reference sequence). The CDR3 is CASSFGSSTDTQYF. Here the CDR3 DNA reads TGTGCCAGCAGCTTCGGCAGTAGCACAGATACGCAGTATTTT.

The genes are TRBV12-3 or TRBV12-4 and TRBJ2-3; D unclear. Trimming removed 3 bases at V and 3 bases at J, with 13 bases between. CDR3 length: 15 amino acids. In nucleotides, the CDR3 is TGTGCCAGCAGTTTGAAGGGATTTGGTACAGATACGCAGTATTTT. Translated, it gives CASSLKGFGTDTQYF.

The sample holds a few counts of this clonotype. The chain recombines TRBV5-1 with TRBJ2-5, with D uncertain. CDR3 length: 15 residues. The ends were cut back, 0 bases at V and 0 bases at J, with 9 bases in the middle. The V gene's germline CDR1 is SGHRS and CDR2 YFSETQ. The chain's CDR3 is CASSLAGRYQETQYF. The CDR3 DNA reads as TGCGCCAGCAGCTTGGCGGGCCGTTACCAAGAGACCCAGTACTTC.

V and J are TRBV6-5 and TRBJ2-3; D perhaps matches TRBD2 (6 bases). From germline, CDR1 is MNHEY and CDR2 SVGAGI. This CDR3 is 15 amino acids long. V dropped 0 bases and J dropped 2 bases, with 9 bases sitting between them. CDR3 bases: TGTGCCAGCAGTTACTCCCTAGCGAACACAGATACGCAGTATTTT. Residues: CASSYSLANTDTQYF.

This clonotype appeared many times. This CDR3 is CASSLQGINTEAFF. The DNA of the CDR3 is TGTGCCAGCAGTTTACAGGGTATCAACACTGAAGCTTTCTTT. The rearrangement uses TRBV27 and TRBJ1-1; D is possibly TRBD1 (5 bases). Germline assignment: CDR1 MNHEY and CDR2 SMNVEV (reference sequence). V lost 2 bases and J lost 2, with 9 bases in between. The CDR3 is made up of 14 amino acids.

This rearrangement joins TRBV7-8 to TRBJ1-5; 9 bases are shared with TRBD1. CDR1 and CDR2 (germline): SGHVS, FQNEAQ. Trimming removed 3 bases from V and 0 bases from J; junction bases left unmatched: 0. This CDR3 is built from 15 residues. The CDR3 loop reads CASSLGQGSNQPQHF. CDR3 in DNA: TGTGCCAGCAGCTTGGGACAGGGTAGCAATCAGCCCCAGCATTTT. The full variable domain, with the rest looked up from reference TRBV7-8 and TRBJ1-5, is GAGVSQSPRYKVAKRGQDVALRCDPISGHVSLFWYQQALGQGPEFLTYFQNEAQLDKSGLPSDRFFAERPEGSVSTLKIQRTQQEDSAVYLCASSLGQGSNQPQHFGDGTRLSIL.

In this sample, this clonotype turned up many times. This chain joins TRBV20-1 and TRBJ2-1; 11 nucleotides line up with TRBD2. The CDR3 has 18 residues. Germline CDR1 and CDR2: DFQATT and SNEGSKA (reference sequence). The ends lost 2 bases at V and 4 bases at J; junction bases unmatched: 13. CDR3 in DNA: TGCAGTGCTAGAAGCCCCGGTAGCGGGAGGGTGTATTACAATGAGCAGTTCTTC. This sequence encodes CSARSPGSGRVYYNEQFF.

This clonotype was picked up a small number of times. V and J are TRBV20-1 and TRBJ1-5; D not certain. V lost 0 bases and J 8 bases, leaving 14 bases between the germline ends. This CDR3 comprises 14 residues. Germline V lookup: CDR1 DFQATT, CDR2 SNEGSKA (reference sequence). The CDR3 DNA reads TGCAGTGCTAGAGATTCGCCTTCGGTTGAGCCCCAGCATTTT. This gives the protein CSARDSPSVEPQHF.

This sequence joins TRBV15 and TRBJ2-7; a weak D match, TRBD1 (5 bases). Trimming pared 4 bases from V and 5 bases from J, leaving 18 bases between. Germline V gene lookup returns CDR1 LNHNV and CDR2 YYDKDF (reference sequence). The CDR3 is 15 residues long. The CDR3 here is CATSTDSTSDNEQYV. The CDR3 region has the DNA TGTGCCACCAGCACCGACAGCACCTCTGATAACGAGCAGTACGTC.

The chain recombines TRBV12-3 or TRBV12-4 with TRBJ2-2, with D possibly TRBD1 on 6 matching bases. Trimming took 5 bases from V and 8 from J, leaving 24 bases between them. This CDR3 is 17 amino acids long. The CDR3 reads CASSVQGTTIHAGELFF. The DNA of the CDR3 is TGTGCCAGCAGTGTACAGGGAACTACTATACATGCTGGGGAGCTGTTTTTT.

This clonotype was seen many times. CDR3 protein: CASSQGTSNEQFF. CDR3 DNA sequence: TGTGCCAGCAGTCAAGGGACCTCCAATGAGCAGTTCTTC. V usage is TRBV12-3 or TRBV12-4 and J usage is TRBJ2-1; possibly TRBD1 or TRBD2 for D (5 bases each). The V gene lost 5 bases and the J gene lost 6 bases, with 11 bases spanning the gap. The CDR3 has 13 amino acids.

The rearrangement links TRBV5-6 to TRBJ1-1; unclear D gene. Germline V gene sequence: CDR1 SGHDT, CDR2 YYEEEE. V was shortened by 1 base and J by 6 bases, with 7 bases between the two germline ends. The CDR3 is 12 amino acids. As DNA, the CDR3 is TGTGCCAGCAGCTTGTTATTATCTGAAGCTTTCTTT. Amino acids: CASSLLLSEAFF.

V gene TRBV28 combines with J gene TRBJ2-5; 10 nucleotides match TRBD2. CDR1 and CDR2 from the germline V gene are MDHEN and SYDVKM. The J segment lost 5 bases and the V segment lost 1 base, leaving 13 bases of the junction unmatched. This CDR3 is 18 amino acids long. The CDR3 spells CASSLLGLAENRRETQYF. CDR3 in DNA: TGTGCCAGCAGTTTATTAGGACTAGCGGAAAACCGGAGGGAGACCCAGTACTTC.